Below, 11 T cell receptor beta chains from the same sample are listed, as sequenced in a study of response to subunit inactivated influenza vaccine. Using its own MiXCR run on the RT-PCR reads, TCRdb lists one record per CDR3 protein. The data contain about 500,000 distinct CDR3 sequences, 10% to 15% of them singletons. Here the sequenced sample was PBMCs from blood, taken roughly 46 days after vaccination. The receptors shown here come from a man aged 45-60 years who received an inactivated influenza vaccine.

The CDR3 here is CASSLGVGSGEPQHF. The CDR3 nucleotides read TGTGCCAGCAGTTTAGGGGTGGGTTCAGGGGAACCCCAGCATTTT. The rearrangement joins TRBV12-3 or TRBV12-4 to TRBJ1-5, with D possibly being TRBD1 (6 bases). This CDR3 has 15 amino acids. Between the trimmed V and J ends, which lost 1 base and 10 bases, there was a span of 17 bases.

This clonotype was recorded at least ten times. The J gene is TRBJ2-7, the V gene TRBV7-6, with D unclear. The germline gives CDR1 SGHVS, CDR2 FNYEAQ. Trimming cost V 4 bases and J 1 base, with 11 bases left between them. The CDR3 has 14 amino acids. The CDR3 region is CASSSYRKSYEQYF. CDR3 nucleotide sequence: TGTGCCAGCAGCTCTTATCGAAAGTCCTACGAGCAGTACTTC.

The CDR3 sequence is CASSRTGRGTDTQYF. The CDR3 DNA is TGTGCCAGCAGCAGAACAGGGAGGGGAACAGATACGCAGTATTTT. The chain employs TRBV9 and TRBJ2-3, with a tentative D call TRBD2 (7 bases). The V end lost 4 bases, the J end lost 3 bases, and 15 bases lay between the germline ends. Germline CDR1 SGDLS, CDR2 YYNGEE. The CDR3 runs to 15 residues.

In its sample, this clonotype was seen a few times. The chain is built from TRBV6-5 and TRBJ1-5; no clear D gene. The V end was cut by 0 bases, the J end by 0 bases, with 6 bases between. The V gene's germline CDR1 is MNHEY and CDR2 SVGAGI. The CDR3 is made up of 15 amino acids. Here the CDR3 DNA reads TGTGCCAGCAGTTACTCGAGGAATAGCAATCAGCCCCAGCATTTT. This sequence encodes CASSYSRNSNQPQHF.

This clonotype came up many times. The chain combines TRBV7-6 with TRBJ1-2; D not certain. The CDR3 loop spans 12 amino acids. The V end was cut by 4 bases, the J end by 5 bases, with 8 bases between. Germline CDR1 reads SGHVS; CDR2 reads FNYEAQ. CDR3 DNA: TGTGCCAGCAGCTCAGACCCTTATGGCTACACCTTC. This gives the protein CASSSDPYGYTF.

This rearrangement joins TRBV6-1 to TRBJ1-5; a possible D gene is TRBD1 (5 bases). With 7 bases removed from V and 4 bases from J, the gap between germline ends came to 23 bases. This CDR3 region has 17 residues. CDR1 is MNHNS, CDR2 SASEGT, per germline. The CDR3: CASTSGLEVWGNQPQHF. CDR3 in DNA: TGTGCCAGCACCTCAGGGTTGGAGGTTTGGGGGAATCAGCCCCAGCATTTT.

This clonotype was seen a few times. The CDR3 bases are TGTGCCAGCAGCTTTGGGGGGCAGGACAATGAGCAGTTCTTC. This translates into CASSFGGQDNEQFF. This chain connects TRBV5-4 to TRBJ2-1; D possibly uses TRBD1 or TRBD2 (6 bases each). This CDR3 region has 14 residues. The ends were cut back, 2 bases at V and 5 bases at J, with 11 bases in the middle. Looked up from germline, CDR1 is SGHNT and CDR2 is YYREEE (reference sequence).

This chain joins TRBV15 and TRBJ2-7, with 9 bases lining up with TRBD1. Trimming at V came to 0 bases and at J to 7 bases, leaving 7 bases not matched to a gene. From germline, CDR1 is LNHNV and CDR2 YYDKDF (reference sequence). CDR3 length equals 15 residues. The CDR3 DNA follows: TGTGCCACCAGCAGAGATCCGACAGGGGGATGGGAGCAGTACTTC. It encodes CATSRDPTGGWEQYF.

In its sample, this clonotype was seen a few times. The chain recombines TRBV6-1 with TRBJ1-3; 7 positions match TRBD1. V dropped 0 bases and J dropped 4; count of bases not matched to a gene: 6. The CDR3 extends over 16 amino acids. Germline V gene data show CDR1 as MNHNS and CDR2 as SASEGT. The CDR3 protein is CASSEAGQVRGNTIYF. In DNA, the CDR3 is TGTGCCAGCAGTGAAGCCGGACAGGTTCGCGGAAACACCATATATTTT.

The V gene is TRBV7-8, the J gene TRBJ2-1; 13 nucleotides line up with TRBD2. This CDR3 spans 15 amino acids. Losses at the gene ends were 4 bases for V and 9 bases for J; bases not matched to a gene: 6. Per the germline V gene, CDR1 is SGHVS and CDR2 is FQNEAQ. CDR3 nucleotides: TGTGCCAGCAGCTGGACTAGCGGGAGTTTGTCTGAGCAGTTCTTC. Translation: CASSWTSGSLSEQFF.

This clonotype was seen more than once but under ten times. The V gene is TRBV20-1, the J gene TRBJ2-3; 12 nucleotides match TRBD2. V was clipped by 5 bases and J by 4 bases; unmatched bases: 19. Germline-derived CDR1 and CDR2 are DFQATT and SNEGSKA (reference sequence). This CDR3 contains 19 residues. The CDR3: CSAPSSLAGGLKAPDTQYF. In DNA form, the CDR3 reads TGCAGTGCTCCGAGTAGTCTAGCGGGGGGGCTCAAGGCTCCAGATACGCAGTATTTT.